A single sample gave rise to the 20 T cell receptor beta chains below, sequenced in a study of regulatory T cells in long-lasting Graves disease. Combining iRepertoire HTBI primers with Arm-PCR of CDR3 regions, the authors built TCR beta libraries. TCRdb ran MiXCR on the multiplex PCR reads and lists one entry per CDR3 protein. The table lists over 450,000 distinct CDR3 sequences, 20% to 25% of them singletons. Sample time point: persistent/refractory GD, antithyroid drugs over 5 years with positive TRAb. PBMCs were the source of the RNA used for TCR sequencing. Sequencing was performed on peripheral blood mononuclear cells (PBMCs), taken when the disease was refractory, from a patient treated with antithyroid drugs. Receptor source: a female donor with Graves disease.

This clonotype was seen at least ten times. The rearrangement links TRBV27 to TRBJ1-1, with D possibly being TRBD1 (6 bases). The CDR3 is made up of 14 amino acids. The V end lost 6 bases, the J end lost 6 bases, and 17 bases lay between the germline ends. Germline lookup yields CDR1 MNHEY and CDR2 SMNVEV (reference sequence). DNA of the CDR3: TGTGCCAGCAGGACTGAACAGGGTTTTTCTGAAGCTTTCTTT. Translated, it gives CASRTEQGFSEAFF.

Many counts were recorded for this clonotype. The J gene is TRBJ1-5, the V gene TRBV12-3 or TRBV12-4; possible D gene TRBD1, 5 bases. The CDR3 length is 17 residues. V lost 4 bases to trimming and J lost 4 bases, with 20 bases between them. The CDR3 DNA is TGTGCCAGCAGTTCCTTCGGGCAGGGTAAAAAAAATCAGCCCCAGCATTTT. This sequence encodes CASSSFGQGKKNQPQHF.

This clonotype has a count of ten or more. The V call is TRBV7-2, the J call TRBJ1-2, with 11 bases aligning to TRBD1. This CDR3 is 14 amino acids long. V trimming: 5 bases; J trimming: 8 bases; junction bases outside the gene matches: 7. Germline lookup yields CDR1 SGHTA and CDR2 FQGNSA. The chain's CDR3 is CASSLGQGAQGYTF. In nucleotides, the CDR3 is TGTGCCAGCAGCCTAGGACAGGGGGCGCAGGGCTACACCTTC.

There are a few counts of this clonotype. V and J are TRBV20-1 and TRBJ1-2; 9 bases line up with TRBD1. The CDR3 totals 14 residues. Trimming took 1 base from V and 2 from J; bases not matched to a gene: 2. Germline V gene lookup returns CDR1 DFQATT and CDR2 SNEGSKA (reference sequence). This CDR3 is CSARADRGNYGYTF. The CDR3 region has the DNA TGCAGTGCTAGAGCGGACAGGGGAAACTATGGCTACACCTTC.

This clonotype was found many times. The CDR3 region is CASSPGRVETQYF. CDR3 sequence (DNA): TGTGCCAGCAGCCCAGGCAGGGTAGAGACCCAGTACTTC. The rearrangement links TRBV3-1 to TRBJ2-5; D possibly corresponds to TRBD1 (5 bases). The V and J ends lost 4 bases and 4 bases respectively, with 10 bases between them. Germline V gene sequence: CDR1 LGHDT, CDR2 YNNKEL (reference sequence). The CDR3 consists of 13 residues.

This clonotype turned up a few times. The chain combines TRBV11-2 with TRBJ2-2; D not resolved. V gave up 3 bases and J gave up 6 bases, with 11 bases separating them. There are 14 residues in the CDR3. Germline lookup yields CDR1 SGHAT and CDR2 FQNNGV. The CDR3 here is CASSFSTGAGELFF. The CDR3 nucleotides read TGTGCCAGCAGCTTCAGTACGGGCGCCGGGGAGCTGTTTTTT.

This clonotype was seen repeatedly, ten times or more. DNA for the CDR3: TGTGCCAGCAGTGATCCGAGTCCCCCCCGGGAAATTTCCTACGAGCAGTACTTC. Amino acid sequence: CASSDPSPPREISYEQYF. V gene TRBV6-1 combines with J gene TRBJ2-7, with a possible D match to TRBD2 (5 bases). The ends were cut back, 3 bases at V and 1 base at J, with 22 bases in the middle. This CDR3 contains 18 residues. CDR1 is MNHNS and CDR2 is SASEGT in the germline V gene.

This clonotype came up once. This CDR3 reads CASSPYGVIPYEQYF. The CDR3 region has the DNA TGTGCCAGCAGCCCCTACGGGGTGATTCCCTACGAGCAGTACTTC. The rearrangement joins TRBV7-2 to TRBJ2-7; possible D gene TRBD2, 5 bases. Germline-derived CDR1 and CDR2 are SGHTA and FQGNSA. The germline V and J ends were trimmed by 5 bases and 2 bases, with 16 bases remaining between them. This CDR3 comprises 15 residues.

The V and J genes are TRBV7-2 and TRBJ1-6, with D possibly TRBD1 on 5 matching bases. Germline lookup yields CDR1 SGHTA and CDR2 FQGNSA. CDR3 size: 14 residues. V was clipped by 2 bases and J by 8 bases, with 10 bases between them. As DNA, the CDR3 is TGTGCCAGCAGCTTATATCAGGGAGATTCACCCCTCCACTTT. The encoded protein is CASSLYQGDSPLHF.

This clonotype was picked up many times. The CDR3, as DNA: TGTGCCAGCAGTCTCAGGGAGTCCTATTACTATGGCTACACCTTC. It is translated as CASSLRESYYYGYTF. The rearrangement links TRBV28 to TRBJ1-2; weak D call: TRBD1 (5 bases). V was cut by 5 bases and J by 3 bases, with 16 bases left in between. Germline CDR1 is MDHEN and CDR2 is SYDVKM. The CDR3 spans 15 residues.

This clonotype was counted a few times. The junction shows a germline mismatch at one end, possibly a read error. The V gene is TRBV6-2 or TRBV6-3, the J gene TRBJ1-2; D ambiguous. Per germline, CDR1 MNHEY and CDR2 SVGEGT. The CDR3 has 14 residues. This chain's CDR3 is CAISESGSHYGYTF. For the CDR3, the DNA is TGTGCCATCAGTGAGTCGGGGAGTCACTATGGCTACACCTTC.

This clonotype was observed at least ten times. CDR3 nucleotides: TGTGCCAGCAGCTTAAGACCGACGGTGAACACTGAAGCTTTCTTT. It is translated as CASSLRPTVNTEAFF. The V call is TRBV7-2, the J call TRBJ1-1; no definite D call. In germline, CDR1 is SGHTA, CDR2 FQGNSA. Trimming pared 2 bases from V and 0 bases from J, leaving 10 bases between. The length of the CDR3 is 15 residues.

This clonotype was counted between two and nine times. The chain recombines TRBV9 with TRBJ2-5, with D maybe TRBD1 (5 bases). V was pared by 4 bases and J by 5 bases, with 15 bases between. Germline V gene sequence: CDR1 SGDLS, CDR2 YYNGEE. The CDR3 covers 14 residues. As DNA, the CDR3 is TGTGCCAGCAGCCAGGGCACCACCGGGGAGACCCAGTACTTC. This translates into CASSQGTTGETQYF.

This clonotype was detected ten times or more. The gene calls are TRBV28 and TRBJ2-7; 7 bases align to TRBD2. V was pared by 6 bases and J by 2 bases, with 10 bases of the junction left unmatched. From germline, CDR1 is MDHEN and CDR2 SYDVKM. The CDR3 runs 15 residues. Here the CDR3 reads CASSEEREAPYEQYF. The DNA of the CDR3 is TGTGCCAGCAGCGAGGAGCGGGAAGCTCCCTACGAGCAGTACTTC.

CDR3 nucleotides: TGTGCCAGCAGCTTTCAAACAGGGGAAGAGACCCAGTACTTC. Translated, it gives CASSFQTGEETQYF. The chain recombines TRBV7-2 with TRBJ2-5; 7 nucleotides line up with TRBD1. CDR1 is SGHTA and CDR2 is FQGNSA in the germline V gene. The CDR3 runs 14 residues. The J segment lost 3 bases and the V segment lost 3 bases, leaving 4 bases of the junction unmatched.

In the case of this clonotype: A much larger clone sits a single nucleotide away, making a read error possible. V is TRBV25-1 and J is TRBJ2-6, with D unresolved. This CDR3 contains 14 residues. The V gene's germline CDR1 is MGHDK and CDR2 SYGVNS. Trimming stripped 3 bases from V and 3 bases from J, with 6 bases between. The CDR3 spells CASSEWGGANVLTF. CDR3 nucleotides: TGTGCCAGCAGTGAGTGGGGTGGGGCCAACGTCCTGACTTTC.

V and J are TRBV19 and TRBJ1-4; no clear D gene. Germline values: CDR1 LNHDA, CDR2 SQIVND (reference sequence). V was cut by 3 bases and J by 1 base, with 9 bases left in between. The CDR3 is 15 residues long. CDR3 bases: TGTGCCAGTAGTATGCGGGGTGAAACTAATGAAAAACTGTTTTTT. The encoded protein is CASSMRGETNEKLFF.

This chain joins TRBV30 and TRBJ1-1; possibly TRBD1 for D (5 bases). V was pared by 0 bases and J by 0 bases, with 11 bases between. CDR1 and CDR2 (germline): GTSNPN, SVGIG (reference sequence). This CDR3 has 15 amino acids. The CDR3 DNA follows: TGTGCCTGGAGTGTAAAGGGGCCCCTGAACACTGAAGCTTTCTTT. Protein sequence: CAWSVKGPLNTEAFF.

This clonotype was seen a handful of times. The rearrangement uses TRBV7-2 and TRBJ1-2; 7 nucleotides match TRBD1. CDR1 SGHTA and CDR2 FQGNSA come from the germline V gene. The CDR3 contains 14 residues. V trimming: 4 bases; J trimming: 4 bases; junction bases outside the gene matches: 6. The CDR3, as DNA: TGTGCCAGCAGCTCTACAGGGGCGATCTATGGCTACACCTTC. Amino acid sequence: CASSSTGAIYGYTF. Filled out from reference TRBV7-2 and TRBJ1-2, the complete variable domain reads GAGVSQSPSNKVTEKGKDVELRCDPISGHTALYWYRQSLGQGLEFLIYFQGNSAPDKSGLPSDRFSAERTGGSVSTLTIQRTQQEDSAVYLCASSSTGAIYGYTFGSGTRLTVV.

This sequence joins TRBV19 and TRBJ1-5; D not certain. CDR1 is LNHDA, CDR2 SQIVND, per germline (reference sequence). V lost 3 bases and J lost 7, with 13 bases in between. This CDR3 has 14 amino acids. The CDR3 is CASSISRAGQPQHF. The CDR3 region has the DNA TGTGCCAGTAGTATTTCTCGGGCTGGGCAGCCCCAGCATTTT.